The next 5 T cell receptor beta chains were all read from a single sample in a study of T cell repertoires in cytomegalovirus infection. These receptors' targets are unknown. TCRdb passed the reads through MiXCR, listing each CDR3 protein once. This sample has under 850,000 distinct CDR3 sequences; 30% to 35% occur once, and the top ten carry roughly 18%. Sequencing was performed on cultured PBMCs, taken from culture after CMV antigen stimulation. The receptors stem from a human donor in good health (CMV status not recorded). Some clones in this sample may be carry-over from other donors' samples.

This clonotype was observed a single time. V and J are TRBV2 and TRBJ2-1; no definite D call. The CDR3 contains 11 residues. The V and J ends lost 6 bases and 8 bases respectively, with 8 bases between them. Germline values: CDR1 SNHLY, CDR2 FYNNEI. Here the CDR3 DNA reads TGTGCCAGCAGGAGCACTTATGAGCAGTTCTTC. It yields the protein CASRSTYEQFF.

Turning to this clonotype: One junction end disagrees with the germline gene, perhaps due to a read error. The chain employs TRBV7-8 and TRBJ1-5; unclear D gene. Germline loops: CDR1 SGHVS, CDR2 FQNEAQ. CDR3 length equals 15 residues. CDR3 in amino acids: CASSLALASNQPQHF. The CDR3 DNA sequence: TGTGCCAGCAGCCTAGCGCTGGCAAGCAATCAGCCCCAGCATTTT.

The chain is built from TRBV12-5 and TRBJ2-3, with D perhaps TRBD2 (6 bases). Germline values: CDR1 LGHNT, CDR2 FRNRAP. The CDR3 loop spans 16 amino acids. The V end was cut by 7 bases, the J end by 2 bases, with 19 bases between. The CDR3 sequence: CASDPTIAATTDTQYF. CDR3 sequence (DNA): TGTGCTAGTGACCCGACCATAGCGGCTACCACAGATACGCAGTATTTT.

The V and J genes are TRBV6-2 or TRBV6-3 and TRBJ2-3, with D perhaps TRBD1 (5 bases). The V gene's germline CDR1 is MNHEY and CDR2 SVGEGT. Trimming took off 0 bases at V and 4 bases at J, with 11 bases between the two ends. This CDR3 is 15 amino acids long. In DNA, the CDR3 is TGTGCCAGCAGTTACTCCCGACCCAGGGCAGATACGCAGTATTTT. Its protein is CASSYSRPRADTQYF.

The rearrangement joins TRBV6-1 to TRBJ2-7, with D possibly TRBD1 on 6 matching bases. Germline V CDR1 and CDR2: MNHNS, SASEGT. This CDR3 contains 15 residues. Deletions cut 5 bases from V and 6 bases from J, with 20 bases between. In DNA, the CDR3 is TGTGCCAGCAGTATCTCTGAGACAGGAATCTCCGAGCAGTACTTC. This sequence encodes CASSISETGISEQYF.